These 24 T cell receptor beta chains came from one sample sequenced in a study of blood T cell repertoires in COVID-19. TCRdb's copy holds only in-frame clones and misses some; the assay was immunoSEQ multiplex PCR. The sample shows about 400,000 clones, 85% to 90% of them seen only once. Sequencing was carried out using peripheral blood. Every receptor here comes from a woman aged 25 to 39 with acute or convalescent COVID-19.

About this clone itself: In the same sample, other DNA sequences code for this CDR3. The chain links TRBV9 to TRBJ1-3, with D hard to call. V was cut by 0 bases and J by 0 bases, with 4 bases left in between. This CDR3 region has 14 residues. Looked up from germline, CDR1 is SGDLS and CDR2 is YYNGEE. Written as DNA, the CDR3 is TGTGCCAGCAGCGTAGACTCCTCTGGAAACACCATATATTTT. Its translation: CASSVDSSGNTIYF.

This clone appeared a single time. The V and J genes are TRBV4-1 and TRBJ2-5; 9 bases are a match to TRBD2. The CDR3 is made up of 17 amino acids. The germline gives CDR1 MGHRA, CDR2 YSYEKL. With V trimmed by 2 bases and J by 4 bases, 11 bases remained unmatched. The CDR3 nucleotides are TGCGCCAGCAGCCAATTAATGGGCGGGGGGGCTTCAGAGACCCAGTACTTC. As protein: CASSQLMGGGASETQYF.

V usage is TRBV10-1 and J usage is TRBJ2-1, with TRBD2 matching over 13 bases. V lost 6 bases, J lost 1 base, and 12 bases stayed unmatched. The germline V gene encodes CDR1 WNHNN and CDR2 SYGVQD (reference sequence). This CDR3 is built from 19 residues. The CDR3 loop is CASSPLTSGGLPSYNEQFF. DNA of the CDR3: TGCGCCAGCAGCCCCTTGACTAGCGGGGGGCTCCCTTCCTACAATGAGCAGTTCTTC.

The chain joins TRBV7-3 to TRBJ2-1; 10 positions agree with TRBD2. This CDR3 comprises 15 residues. The germline CDR1 and CDR2 sequences are SGHTA and FQGTGA. J gave up 3 bases and V 6 bases, and 5 bases lay outside the gene matches. The CDR3 sequence is CASSFSGGSYNEQFF. In DNA form, the CDR3 reads TGTGCCAGCAGTTTTAGCGGGGGGAGCTACAATGAGCAGTTCTTC.

This chain's CDR3 is CASSFGTSGADEQFF. The CDR3 nucleotides read TGTGCCAGCAGTTTCGGGACTAGCGGGGCTGATGAGCAGTTCTTC. The chain is built from TRBV27 and TRBJ2-1; 13 bases fit TRBD2. The junction had 4 bases not matched to a gene; V was cut back by 3 bases and J by 8 bases. CDR1 is MNHEY and CDR2 is SMNVEV in the germline V gene (reference sequence). The CDR3 covers 15 residues.

CDR3 region: CSVVGLLYNEQFF. The CDR3 nucleotides are TGCAGCGTTGTGGGGCTCCTTTACAATGAGCAGTTCTTC. The chain joins TRBV29-1 to TRBJ2-1, with a tentative D call TRBD1 (5 bases). CDR1 is SQVTM, CDR2 ANQGSEA, per germline. V lost 4 bases, J lost 4 bases, and 11 bases lay in between. The length of the CDR3 is 13 residues.

The chain couples TRBV19 to TRBJ2-3, with unresolved D. The V gene's germline CDR1 is LNHDA and CDR2 SQIVND (reference sequence). Trimming removed 6 bases at V and 1 base at J, with 11 bases between. This CDR3 has 14 amino acids. CDR3 DNA: TGTGCCAGTAGCCTTGACTCCCGCACAGATACGCAGTATTTT. Translating gives CASSLDSRTDTQYF. The full variable domain, its missing parts supplied by reference TRBV19 and TRBJ2-3, is DGGITQSPKYLFRKEGQNVTLSCEQNLNHDAMYWYRQDPGQGLRLIYYSQIVNDFQKGDIAEGYSVSREKKESFPLTVTSAQKNPTAFYLCASSLDSRTDTQYFGPGTRLTVL.

The V gene is TRBV5-1, the J gene TRBJ2-7; TRBD2 is a possible D gene (5 bases). The CDR3 is made up of 16 amino acids. Germline loops: CDR1 SGHRS, CDR2 YFSETQ. V was clipped by 0 bases and J by 2 bases, with 15 bases between them. This CDR3 reads CASSLGSGKSTYEQYF. As DNA, the CDR3 is TGCGCCAGCAGCTTGGGATCGGGGAAGTCGACCTACGAGCAGTACTTC.

The chain's CDR3 is CASSQPQGRGTNTEAFF. The CDR3 DNA reads TGCGCCAGCAGCCAACCCCAGGGAAGGGGTACTAACACTGAAGCTTTCTTT. This sequence joins TRBV4-1 and TRBJ1-1; a possible D gene is TRBD1 (5 bases). CDR1 MGHRA and CDR2 YSYEKL come from the germline V gene. The ends were cut back, 2 bases at V and 2 bases at J, with 18 bases in the middle. The length of the CDR3 is 17 residues.

CDR3 loop: CASSPTAGQNYGYTF. In DNA, the CDR3 is TGCGCCAGCAGCCCGACCGCGGGACAGAATTATGGCTACACCTTC. The chain joins TRBV5-1 to TRBJ1-2; TRBD1 aligns across 7 bases. Germline loops: CDR1 SGHRS, CDR2 YFSETQ. J lost 5 bases, V lost 4 bases, and 11 bases had no gene match. This CDR3 is built from 15 residues.

The V and J genes are TRBV5-3 and TRBJ2-1; TRBD2 matches at 8 bases. TRBV5-3 is marked as an open reading frame, function uncertain. CDR3 size: 14 residues. After removal of 2 bases from V and 7 bases from J, the junction contained 5 bases not matched to a gene. In nucleotides, the CDR3 is TGTGCCAGAAGCTTAGAGCGGGGGAAGAATGAGCAGTTCTTC. Translation gives CARSLERGKNEQFF.

V and J are TRBV3-1 (or the pseudogene TRBV3-2) and TRBJ2-7; TRBD1 matches 9 bases. Germline V CDR1 and CDR2: LGHDT, YNNKEL (reference sequence). The V and J ends lost 6 bases and 4 bases, in that order; junction bases with no gene match: 7. The CDR3 contains 14 residues. The CDR3 region is CASSAGQGFYEQYF. CDR3 DNA sequence: TGTGCCAGCAGTGCCGGACAGGGGTTTTACGAGCAGTACTTC.

The J gene is TRBJ2-7, the V gene TRBV5-4; 8 nucleotides match TRBD1. This CDR3 spans 12 amino acids. In germline, CDR1 is SGHNT, CDR2 YYREEE (reference sequence). J gave up 6 bases and V 1 base, and 0 bases lay outside the gene matches. The CDR3 region is CASSLQGAEQYF. Here the CDR3 DNA reads TGTGCCAGCAGCTTGCAGGGGGCCGAGCAGTACTTC.

The V call is TRBV7-7, the J call TRBJ2-1, with D perhaps TRBD2 (6 bases). The ends were cut back, 5 bases at V and 5 bases at J, with 19 bases in the middle. This CDR3 region has 16 residues. CDR1 and CDR2 (germline): SSHAT, FNYEAQ (reference sequence). The CDR3 reads CASSPLSMGGDNEQFF. The CDR3 DNA follows: TGTGCCAGCAGCCCTCTAAGTATGGGGGGAGACAATGAGCAGTTCTTC.

The V gene is TRBV29-1, the J gene TRBJ2-7; tentatively, D is TRBD1 (6 bases). Trimming removed 5 bases at V and 3 bases at J, with 11 bases between. The germline V gene encodes CDR1 SQVTM and CDR2 ANQGSEA. CDR3 size: 12 residues. CDR3 sequence (DNA): TGCAGCGTTAGGGCGGACAGCTACGAGCAGTACTTC. Its translation: CSVRADSYEQYF.

V usage is TRBV15 and J usage is TRBJ1-1; D unresolved. The V end lost 7 bases, the J end lost 8 bases, and 11 bases lay between the germline ends. The germline gives CDR1 LNHNV, CDR2 YYDKDF (reference sequence). This CDR3 region has 11 residues. CDR3 region: CATKFAQEAFF. The CDR3 DNA is TGTGCCACCAAGTTCGCACAGGAAGCTTTCTTT.

This rearrangement joins TRBV5-1 to TRBJ2-1, with 9 bases identical to TRBD2. The CDR3 consists of 16 residues. Trimming took 7 bases from V and 6 from J; bases not matched to a gene: 14. Germline lookup yields CDR1 SGHRS and CDR2 YFSETQ. The CDR3 protein is CASVAVAGAQGNEQFF. DNA of the CDR3: TGCGCCAGCGTGGCGGTAGCGGGGGCTCAAGGCAATGAGCAGTTCTTC.

On this clone itself: The identical CDR3 is also encoded by other nucleotide sequences in the sample. J is TRBJ2-1 and V is TRBV9; TRBD1 matches at 10 bases. V shed 4 bases, J shed 4 bases, and the junction held 5 bases outside the gene matches. Per germline, CDR1 SGDLS and CDR2 YYNGEE. This CDR3 contains 15 residues. CDR3 residues: CASSLGTGDYNEQFF. The CDR3 bases are TGTGCCAGCAGCTTGGGGACAGGGGATTACAATGAGCAGTTCTTC.

The chain couples TRBV27 to TRBJ1-6; 8 bases are a match to TRBD1. This CDR3 has 13 residues. The V gene end was trimmed by 6 bases and the J gene end by 8 bases; junction bases not matched to a gene: 3. Germline assignment: CDR1 MNHEY and CDR2 SMNVEV (reference sequence). The chain's CDR3 is CASSGTGYSPLHF. The CDR3 DNA reads as TGTGCCAGCAGCGGGACAGGTTATTCACCCCTCCACTTT.

This clone was counted once. This chain uses TRBV5-1 with TRBJ2-3; D possibly corresponds to TRBD1 (6 bases). The V end was cut by 4 bases, the J end by 0 bases, with 15 bases between. Germline V CDR1 and CDR2: SGHRS, YFSETQ. The CDR3 has 16 residues. The CDR3 region is CASSVEGGFSTDTQYF. The CDR3 region has the DNA TGCGCCAGCAGCGTCGAAGGGGGATTTAGCACAGATACGCAGTATTTT.

The chain couples TRBV19 to TRBJ2-3, with TRBD2 matching 8 bases. Germline-derived CDR1 and CDR2 are LNHDA and SQIVND (reference sequence). J lost 4 bases, V lost 4 bases, and 4 bases had no gene match. The CDR3 extends over 14 amino acids. The CDR3 DNA sequence: TGTGCCAGTAGTACGCGGGGGGCGGCAGATACGCAGTATTTT. Its translation is CASSTRGAADTQYF.

This chain joins TRBV19 and TRBJ1-2, with D unclear. Germline loops: CDR1 LNHDA, CDR2 SQIVND (reference sequence). The CDR3 is 12 amino acids. Trimming removed 4 bases at V and 7 bases at J, with 10 bases between. The CDR3 DNA reads TGTGCCAGTAGTAAGAGTTTCGGTGGCTACACCTTC. Its translation: CASSKSFGGYTF.

V is TRBV9 and J is TRBJ2-1; the D gene is possibly TRBD2 (6 bases). Germline-derived CDR1 and CDR2 are SGDLS and YYNGEE. CDR3 length: 17 amino acids. V was trimmed by 0 bases and J by 6 bases, leaving 19 bases between them. This chain's CDR3 is CASSVGALSRGFNEQFF. The CDR3 bases are TGTGCCAGCAGCGTAGGGGCATTGTCACGGGGGTTCAATGAGCAGTTCTTC. The full variable domain, with the rest looked up from reference TRBV9 and TRBJ2-1, is DSGVTQTPKHLITATGQRVTLRCSPRSGDLSVYWYQQSLDQGLQFLIQYYNGEERAKGNILERFSAQQFPDLHSELNLSSLELGDSALYFCASSVGALSRGFNEQFFGPGTRLTVL.

This clone was observed a handful of times. The genes are TRBV19 and TRBJ2-1, with TRBD1 as a possible D gene (6 bases). The ends were cut back, 5 bases at V and 0 bases at J, with 17 bases in the middle. The CDR3 runs 17 residues. The germline CDR1 and CDR2 sequences are LNHDA and SQIVND (reference sequence). CDR3 region: CASSAGTLNISYNEQFF. The CDR3 DNA sequence: TGTGCCAGTAGTGCCGGGACACTAAACATCTCCTACAATGAGCAGTTCTTC.